This T cell receptor (beta chain) was identified in a study of cytomegalovirus exposure and HLA in healthy donors. This PCR relied on a set of 60 Vbeta primers and 13 Jbeta primers. The table came from immunoSEQ multiplex PCR; TCRdb's copy has only in-frame clones and leaves some out. The table includes 160,000 or so clones, roughly four fifths detected once. The V gene's germline CDR1 is MNHEY and CDR2 SMNVEV (reference sequence). After removal of 6 bases from V and 7 bases from J, the junction contained 8 bases not matched to a gene. There are 13 residues in the CDR3. The study's findings and limits: A later analysis reported that several of the most significant clusters appeared to be linked to common viral pathogens, among them Epstein-Barr virus. Productive status was seen about 87% or about 30% of the time for most TCR beta V segments in an earlier analysis.

In its sample, this clone was seen once. Its antigen is unknown. This chain links TRBV27 with TRBJ2-7; 8 bases are shared with TRBD2. The TCR was taken from a male donor in good health and CMV-seropositive. Sequenced input: PBMCs. CDR3 coding DNA: TGTGCCAGCAGACTCAGCGGGGGTCTGGAGCAGTACTTC. The encoded protein is CASRLSGGLEQYF.